This T cell receptor (beta chain) emerged from a study of T-cell reconstitution after alpha-beta-depleted transplantation in children. This clonotype was counted a few times. Unique molecular identifiers were incorporated when the TCRbeta library was constructed. TCRdb ran MiXCR on the PCR reads and lists one entry per CDR3 protein. Of 97,000 or so distinct CDR3 sequences detected, approximately 6% appear once; the ten largest clones hold more than 5.5%. With 5 bases removed from V and 4 bases from J, the gap between germline ends came to 5 bases. Looked up from germline, CDR1 is SGHVS and CDR2 is FQNEAQ. The CDR3 totals 11 residues.

This clonotype was sampled from a female patient younger than 10 who had a stem cell transplant for Fanconi anemia, so the T cells may come from the graft donor. The starting material was PBMCs, mostly from graft donor cells, obtained 60 days after TCRalphabeta/CD19-depleted stem cell transplant. This chain links TRBV7-8 with TRBJ1-2; D is ambiguous. The CDR3 nucleotides read TGTGCCAGCAGCGGAGGCTATGGCTACACCTTC. Its translation is CASSGGYGYTF.